This T cell receptor (beta chain) was identified in a study of cytomegalovirus exposure and HLA in healthy donors. Study summary: Membership in the Caucasian-associated ancestry cluster was found for around four fifths of roughly 400 genotyped donors. Whole-study results and caveats: Through in vitro validation, three CMV-associated chains were shown to be specific for CMV antigens. TCR beta V segments were, for the most part, productive about 87% or about 30% of the time in an earlier analysis. CMV serostatus alone was available as immune exposure information.

With 4 bases clipped from V and 3 bases from J, the junction kept 5 bases outside the gene matches. The CDR3 runs to 15 residues. Germline V gives CDR1 LNHNV, CDR2 YYDKDF (reference sequence). PCR used 60 Vbeta primers and 13 Jbeta primers. Only in-frame clones appear in the TCRdb table, and some are missing; sequencing was by immunoSEQ multiplex PCR. Here the sample spans some 130,000 clones, 65% to 85% being singletons. Worth noting for this clone: Its cognate antigen is unknown.

This chain links TRBV15 with TRBJ2-1; 8 nucleotides agree with TRBD1. This sequence was found in a woman aged 40 to 49 in good health and CMV-seronegative. Material for sequencing was PBMCs. The chain's CDR3 is CATSKTGGIYNEQFF. CDR3 in DNA: TGTGCCACCAGCAAAACAGGGGGGATCTACAATGAGCAGTTCTTC.